These 13 T cell receptor beta chains originate from one sample sequenced in a study of blood T cell repertoires in COVID-19. Method: immunoSEQ multiplex PCR; TCRdb's copy keeps in-frame clones and lacks some. The sample has 200,000 or so clones; roughly 85% are singletons. Material for sequencing was peripheral blood. All receptors derive from a woman in her twenties or thirties with acute or convalescent COVID-19.

Of note for this clone: Distinct nucleotide sequences in the sample also encode this CDR3. V is TRBV19 and J is TRBJ2-7; 9 bases match TRBD1. V lost 3 bases, J lost 4 bases, and 4 bases stayed unmatched. This CDR3 has 14 residues. CDR1 and CDR2 (germline): LNHDA, SQIVND (reference sequence). CDR3 in amino acids: CASSIGTGTYEQYF. Written as DNA, the CDR3 is TGTGCCAGTAGTATTGGGACAGGGACGTACGAGCAGTACTTC.

The chain has TRBV20-1 and TRBJ2-5; D is unresolved. Germline V gene sequence: CDR1 DFQATT, CDR2 SNEGSKA (reference sequence). The V and J ends lost 3 bases and 5 bases respectively, with 7 bases between them. The CDR3 is 11 amino acids. The CDR3 loop is CSASLAETQYF. CDR3 coding DNA: TGCAGTGCTAGTTTGGCTGAGACCCAGTACTTC.

The chain is built from TRBV28 and TRBJ1-4; D not certain. V shed 3 bases and J shed 3 bases, with 11 bases lying between them. This CDR3 is built from 15 residues. Germline CDR1 MDHEN, CDR2 SYDVKM. Here the CDR3 reads CASSFVGVPNEKLFF. For the CDR3, the DNA is TGTGCCAGCAGTTTTGTCGGGGTACCTAATGAAAAACTGTTTTTT.

In the case of this clone: Within the sample, other DNA sequences also encode this same CDR3. V is TRBV7-2 and J is TRBJ1-4; 12 bases align to TRBD1. CDR3 length equals 15 residues. Germline CDR1 reads SGHTA; CDR2 reads FQGNSA. V lost 5 bases and J lost 6; bases outside the gene matches: 4. The CDR3 DNA follows: TGTGCCAGCAGCCGGGACAGGGGGCGCGATGAAAAACTGTTTTTT. Protein: CASSRDRGRDEKLFF.

V usage is TRBV25-1 and J usage is TRBJ2-7; TRBD2 matches 8 bases. The J segment lost 4 bases and the V segment lost 3 bases, leaving 11 bases of the junction unmatched. CDR3 length: 16 amino acids. Germline lookup yields CDR1 MGHDK and CDR2 SYGVNS. CDR3 coding DNA: TGTGCCAGCAGTGATTGGGGTAGCGGGACTTTTTACGAGCAGTACTTC. It translates to CASSDWGSGTFYEQYF.

This clone occurred a few times. V gene TRBV7-2 combines with J gene TRBJ2-1; TRBD2 aligns across 9 bases. Germline CDR1 is SGHTA and CDR2 is FQGNSA. The J segment lost 4 bases and the V segment lost 3 bases, leaving 7 bases of the junction unmatched. This CDR3 is built from 16 residues. As DNA, the CDR3 is TGTGCCAGCAGCTTCACCGGGACTAGCATTTACAATGAGCAGTTCTTC. Its translation is CASSFTGTSIYNEQFF.

The CDR3 nucleotides read TGTGCCAGCAGCCCAACTCGAACCACGAACACCGGGGAGCTGTTTTTT. Amino acids: CASSPTRTTNTGELFF. V gene TRBV5-6 combines with J gene TRBJ2-2; no definite D call. CDR3 length: 16 amino acids. The V and J ends lost 4 bases and 0 bases respectively, with 13 bases between them. Looked up from germline, CDR1 is SGHDT and CDR2 is YYEEEE.

As for this clone: Its ends do not fully match the called genes, so a read error is possible. The chain combines TRBV7-7 with TRBJ2-1; 8 bases match TRBD1. The CDR3 length is 13 residues. The germline V gene encodes CDR1 SSHAT and CDR2 FNYEAQ (reference sequence). The CDR3 here is CASSLATGGEQFF. CDR3 coding DNA: TGTGCTAGCAGCTTAGCCACAGGGGGTGAGCAGTTCTTC.

The chain recombines TRBV20-1 with TRBJ2-5, with D tentatively TRBD2 (5 bases). From germline, CDR1 is DFQATT and CDR2 SNEGSKA (reference sequence). V was cut by 2 bases and J by 5 bases, with 6 bases left in between. The CDR3 has 11 residues. CDR3 region: CSARQRETQYF. Written as DNA, the CDR3 is TGCAGTGCTAGACAGCGGGAGACCCAGTACTTC.

J is TRBJ2-7 and V is TRBV10-2; 7 nucleotides agree with TRBD2. This CDR3 is built from 15 residues. V dropped 0 bases and J dropped 5; count of bases not matched to a gene: 7. Germline V gene sequence: CDR1 WSHSY, CDR2 SAAADI. CDR3 DNA sequence: TGCGCCAGCAGTGAGTCCGCGGGAGTAGGCAACGAGCAGTACTTC. It specifies CASSESAGVGNEQYF.

The CDR3 DNA reads TGTGCCAGCAGCCAAGATTCAGGGAGCAATCAGCCCCAGCATTTT. The encoded protein is CASSQDSGSNQPQHF. V usage is TRBV3-1 (or the pseudogene TRBV3-2) and J usage is TRBJ1-5, with D possibly matching TRBD1 (5 bases). CDR3 length equals 15 residues. Trimming pared 0 bases from V and 1 base from J, leaving 7 bases between. Germline V lookup: CDR1 LGHDT, CDR2 YNNKEL (reference sequence).

J is TRBJ2-1 and V is TRBV6-2 or TRBV6-3, with 14 bases identical to TRBD2. The CDR3 is made up of 20 amino acids. V lost 6 bases, J lost 2 bases, and 15 bases stayed unmatched. The V gene's germline CDR1 is MNHEY and CDR2 SVGEGT. The CDR3 loop reads CASSPRIGLAGGSPYNEQFF. Here the CDR3 DNA reads TGTGCCAGCAGCCCGCGAATCGGACTAGCGGGAGGCAGTCCCTACAATGAGCAGTTCTTC.

The chain has TRBV28 and TRBJ2-6, with D uncertain. Per germline, CDR1 MDHEN and CDR2 SYDVKM. Trimming cost V 3 bases and J 0 bases, with 12 bases left between them. CDR3 length: 17 amino acids. The CDR3 here is CASSFGTEFSGANVLTF. The CDR3, as DNA: TGTGCCAGCAGTTTCGGTACTGAGTTCTCTGGGGCCAACGTCCTGACTTTC.